This entry is about one T cell receptor (beta chain). The CDR3 covers 15 residues. CDR1 and CDR2 from the germline V gene are LGHNA and YSLEER. Trimming stripped 6 bases from V and 1 base from J, with 13 bases between. The data belong to a study of blood T cell repertoires in COVID-19. Study-level background: Samples taken during acute and convalescent COVID-19 were collected in the United States, Italy and Spain. T cells, B-cell-depleted T cells, or PBMCs supplied cDNA or gDNA.

In the original workflow: Estimation of nucleated cell counts was performed using reference gene primer amplification. Here immunoSEQ multiplex PCR was the method, and the copy in TCRdb shows in-frame clones only, minus some. V, J and clone size derive from that table, while D and trimming were established from the DNA sequence. The sample shows 80,000 to 100,000 clones, 90% of them seen only once. Sample: peripheral blood. This chain connects TRBV4-3 to TRBJ2-1; tentative D call: TRBD1 (7 bases). The receptor's source is a human donor with active COVID-19. The donor label of this sample is uncertain. The CDR3 loop is CASSRGTVSYNEQFF. The CDR3 region has the DNA TGCGCCAGCAGTCGCGGGACAGTTTCCTACAATGAGCAGTTCTTC.